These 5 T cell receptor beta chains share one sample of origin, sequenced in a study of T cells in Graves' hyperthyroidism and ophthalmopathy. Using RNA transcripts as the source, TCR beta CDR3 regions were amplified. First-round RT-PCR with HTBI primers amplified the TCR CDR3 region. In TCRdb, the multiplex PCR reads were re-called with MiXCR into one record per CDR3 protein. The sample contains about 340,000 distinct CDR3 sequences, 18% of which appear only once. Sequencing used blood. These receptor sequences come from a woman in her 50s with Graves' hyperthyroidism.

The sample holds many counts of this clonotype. The CDR3 coding sequence is TGTGCCAGCAGTGGAGATGAAGCGGGAGAGGTTGCCGGGGAGCTGTTTTTT. Its protein product is CASSGDEAGEVAGELFF. V is TRBV6-1 and J is TRBJ2-2; 8 nucleotides agree with TRBD2. V lost 4 bases to trimming and J lost 6 bases; unmatched junction nucleotides: 13. Looked up from germline, CDR1 is MNHNS and CDR2 is SASEGT. This CDR3 has 17 amino acids.

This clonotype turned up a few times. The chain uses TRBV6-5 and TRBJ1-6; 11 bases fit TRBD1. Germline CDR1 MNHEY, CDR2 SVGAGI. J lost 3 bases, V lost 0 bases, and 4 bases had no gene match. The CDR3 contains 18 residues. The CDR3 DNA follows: TGTGCCAGCAGTTACTCCGGACAGGGGGCTGGCTATAATTCACCCCTCCACTTT. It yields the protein CASSYSGQGAGYNSPLHF.

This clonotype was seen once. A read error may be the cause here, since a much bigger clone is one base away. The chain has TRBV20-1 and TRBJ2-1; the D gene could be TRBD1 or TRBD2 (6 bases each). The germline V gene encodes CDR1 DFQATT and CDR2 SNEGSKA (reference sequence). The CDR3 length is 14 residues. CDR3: CSARTGATYNGQFF. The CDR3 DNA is TGCAGTGCTAGAACGGGGGCGACCTACAATGGGCAGTTCTTC.

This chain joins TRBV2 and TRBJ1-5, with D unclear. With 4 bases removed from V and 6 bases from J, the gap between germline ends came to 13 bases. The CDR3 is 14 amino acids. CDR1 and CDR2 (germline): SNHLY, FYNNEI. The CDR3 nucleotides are TGTGCCAGCAGTGCCCGAGGAGGTTCTCAGCCCCAGCATTTT. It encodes CASSARGGSQPQHF.

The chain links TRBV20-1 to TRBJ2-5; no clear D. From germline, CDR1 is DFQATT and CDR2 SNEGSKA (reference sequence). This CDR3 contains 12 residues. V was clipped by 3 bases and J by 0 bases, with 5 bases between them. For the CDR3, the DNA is TGCAGTGCTAGCTACAACCAAGAGACCCAGTACTTC. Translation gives CSASYNQETQYF.